These 21 T cell receptor beta chains share one sample of origin, sequenced in a study of T-cell memory formation after mild COVID-19. One entry per CDR3 protein, called by TCRdb with MiXCR from the 5' RACE reads. The table lists 530,000 or so distinct CDR3 sequences, 15% to 20% of them singletons. The sample comprised PBMCs or a T cell subset sorted from them (not recorded which). Receptors were obtained from an adult woman who had mild COVID-19 (a few samples of this study predate the infection). Cell type and time point are not known.

This clonotype has more than one count but fewer than ten. The V gene is TRBV2, the J gene TRBJ2-3, with D maybe TRBD1 (6 bases). V lost 7 bases and J 2 bases, leaving 10 bases between the germline ends. The CDR3 loop spans 13 amino acids. Per germline, CDR1 SNHLY and CDR2 FYNNEI. The CDR3 bases are TGTGCCAGCACCAGGGGAATCACAGATACGCAGTATTTT. Translation: CASTRGITDTQYF.

CDR3 protein: CASRSGTRSLNTEAFF. DNA of the CDR3: TGTGCCAGCAGGTCCGGGACAAGGTCTTTGAACACTGAAGCTTTCTTT. This chain links TRBV4-2 with TRBJ1-1; tentatively, D is TRBD1 (6 bases). V was pared by 6 bases and J by 0 bases, with 17 bases between. The length of the CDR3 is 16 residues. Germline CDR1 is LGHNA and CDR2 is YNFKEQ.

The sample holds a few counts of this clonotype. V and J are TRBV20-1 and TRBJ1-5; TRBD1 aligns across 9 bases. The CDR3 is 17 residues long. Unmatched junction bases numbered 10, after V lost 3 bases and J lost 1 base. Germline CDR1 is DFQATT and CDR2 is SNEGSKA (reference sequence). The DNA for the CDR3 is TGCAGTGCTAGGTCGTCCCGGGACAGGGCGAGCAATCAGCCCCAGCATTTT. Translated: CSARSSRDRASNQPQHF.

In this sample, this clonotype turned up a few times. The rearrangement uses TRBV12-3 or TRBV12-4 and TRBJ1-1; tentative D call: TRBD1 (6 bases). This CDR3 is 15 amino acids long. Trimming took 3 bases from V and 11 from J, leaving 22 bases between them. As DNA, the CDR3 is TGTGCCAGCAGTTTGTCGGGGGCAGCCCGGAGTGGGGCTTTCTTT. This encodes CASSLSGAARSGAFF.

This clonotype has a handful of counts. The chain links TRBV9 to TRBJ2-3, with TRBD2 matching 10 bases. This CDR3 has 18 amino acids. J gave up 1 base and V 0 bases, and 8 bases lay outside the gene matches. CDR1 is SGDLS, CDR2 YYNGEE, per germline. The CDR3 reads CASSVETSGNPGTDTQYF. The CDR3 DNA reads TGTGCCAGCAGCGTAGAAACTAGCGGGAATCCTGGCACAGATACGCAGTATTTT.

The genes are TRBV7-9 and TRBJ1-2; D call uncertain. This CDR3 is built from 14 residues. V lost 3 bases and J lost 2, with 10 bases in between. Germline V gives CDR1 SEHNR, CDR2 FQNEAQ (reference sequence). CDR3 nucleotide sequence: TGTGCCAGCAGCTTTTCTGGGCGGAACTATGGCTACACCTTC. Residues: CASSFSGRNYGYTF.

This clonotype was counted ten times or more. V usage is TRBV6-1 and J usage is TRBJ2-3; D is possibly TRBD2 (6 bases). This CDR3 comprises 15 residues. Trimming pared 6 bases from V and 0 bases from J, leaving 13 bases between. Germline V gene sequence: CDR1 MNHNS, CDR2 SASEGT. The CDR3 nucleotides are TGTGCCAGCAGAGGGTTTGGGGGGAGCACAGATACGCAGTATTTT. Translating it yields CASRGFGGSTDTQYF.

This clonotype has more than one count but fewer than ten. The chain carries TRBV6-1 and TRBJ2-2; D is undetermined. V was pared by 11 bases and J by 10 bases, with 26 bases between. Germline V lookup: CDR1 MNHNS, CDR2 SASEGT. CDR3 length: 15 amino acids. DNA for the CDR3: TGTGCCGGCCGGACCGTCTCCCGAGTGATTATGGAGCTGTTTTTT. Its protein is CAGRTVSRVIMELFF.

The J gene is TRBJ2-4, the V gene TRBV11-3, with D possibly matching TRBD2 (5 bases). CDR3 length equals 18 residues. Trimming shortened V by 5 bases and J by 1 base, and 21 bases separated the two germline ends. In germline, CDR1 is SGHNT, CDR2 YENEEA. DNA of the CDR3: TGTGCCAGCAGCCCCCGATCTTGGCAATCGGGGGCCAAAAACATTCAGTACTTC. Protein: CASSPRSWQSGAKNIQYF.

This clonotype was seen more than once but under ten times. The chain has TRBV4-1 and TRBJ2-1; TRBD2 matches at 8 bases. The CDR3 consists of 18 residues. Germline V gene lookup returns CDR1 MGHRA and CDR2 YSYEKL. With 1 base clipped from V and 8 bases from J, the junction kept 16 bases outside the gene matches. The CDR3 loop reads CASSQAPVRGGFVDEQFF. The CDR3 DNA sequence: TGCGCCAGCAGCCAAGCCCCGGTCCGGGGGGGCTTCGTCGATGAGCAGTTCTTC.

This chain's CDR3 is CASSQDYSINQPQHF. The CDR3 DNA reads TGTGCCAGCAGCCAAGATTACAGCATCAATCAGCCCCAGCATTTT. The chain uses TRBV3-1 and TRBJ1-5, with unresolved D. The CDR3 runs to 15 residues. Per the germline V gene, CDR1 is LGHDT and CDR2 is YNNKEL (reference sequence). Trimming removed 0 bases from V and 3 bases from J, with 9 bases in between.

The chain links TRBV15 to TRBJ2-3; TRBD2 is a possible D gene (5 bases). The V gene lost 4 bases and the J gene lost 6 bases, with 14 bases spanning the gap. CDR1 is LNHNV and CDR2 is YYDKDF in the germline V gene (reference sequence). The CDR3 contains 14 residues. CDR3 nucleotides: TGTGCCACCAGCAAGGGATTCCGAGGGGATACGCAGTATTTT. Its protein is CATSKGFRGDTQYF.

This chain links TRBV6-2 or TRBV6-3 with TRBJ1-5; tentatively, D is TRBD1 (5 bases). V was trimmed by 0 bases and J by 8 bases, leaving 11 bases between them. The CDR3 loop spans 14 amino acids. In germline, CDR1 is MNHEY, CDR2 SVGEGT. CDR3 residues: CASSYSSGREPQHF. For the CDR3, the DNA is TGTGCCAGCAGTTACTCATCGGGCAGGGAGCCCCAGCATTTT.

This sequence joins TRBV7-9 and TRBJ1-1; maybe TRBD1 (5 bases). The length of the CDR3 is 16 residues. Germline CDR1 SEHNR, CDR2 FQNEAQ (reference sequence). V lost 0 bases, J lost 7 bases, and 18 bases lay in between. The CDR3 DNA reads TGTGCCAGCAGCTTAGCGATGGGAGGGGCCCCCAGTGAAGCTTTCTTT. It encodes CASSLAMGGAPSEAFF.

The chain uses TRBV27 and TRBJ1-1, with unresolved D. The CDR3 sequence is 15 residues long. Germline lookup yields CDR1 MNHEY and CDR2 SMNVEV (reference sequence). V lost 0 bases to trimming and J lost 1 base, with 9 bases between them. The CDR3 is CASSLSCGKNTEAFF. The DNA for the CDR3 is TGTGCCAGCAGTTTATCTTGCGGTAAGAACACTGAAGCTTTCTTT.

The rearrangement joins TRBV27 to TRBJ1-6; D not resolved. V shed 6 bases and J shed 10 bases, with 25 bases lying between them. Per germline, CDR1 MNHEY and CDR2 SMNVEV (reference sequence). The CDR3 has 17 residues. CDR3: CASRRPSWVGDASPLHF. The CDR3 region has the DNA TGTGCCAGCAGGCGCCCTTCTTGGGTGGGTGATGCGTCACCCCTCCACTTT.

The chain links TRBV5-1 to TRBJ1-1; no definite D call. This CDR3 contains 14 residues. Looked up from germline, CDR1 is SGHRS and CDR2 is YFSETQ. Trimming stripped 1 base from V and 0 bases from J, with 7 bases between. CDR3 loop: CASSLIALNTEAFF. As DNA, the CDR3 is TGCGCCAGCAGCTTGATAGCATTGAACACTGAAGCTTTCTTT.

This chain connects TRBV14 to TRBJ2-1; 8 nucleotides match TRBD2. Trimming cost V 2 bases and J 9 bases; bases outside gene matches: 12. The CDR3 is 16 residues long. CDR1 is SGHDN, CDR2 FVKESK, per germline. CDR3 DNA: TGTGCCAGCAGCCAACCCCTGATAGCGGGATATGGTGAGCAGTTCTTC. Protein sequence: CASSQPLIAGYGEQFF.

This clonotype was counted only a few times. The chain carries TRBV7-9 and TRBJ1-1; D is perhaps TRBD1 (5 bases). Trimming pared 5 bases from V and 7 bases from J, leaving 14 bases between. CDR1 is SEHNR, CDR2 FQNEAQ, per germline (reference sequence). The CDR3 is 13 amino acids. CDR3 coding DNA: TGTGCCAGCAGCCAAAACGGGGGAGGTGAAGCTTTCTTT. Encoded protein: CASSQNGGGEAFF.

The chain employs TRBV7-3 and TRBJ2-1; D is perhaps TRBD2 (5 bases). The ends were cut back, 1 base at V and 3 bases at J, with 16 bases in the middle. Germline CDR1 reads SGHTA; CDR2 reads FQGTGA. The CDR3 spans 17 residues. The CDR3 is CASSLSSLSTSYNEQFF. The CDR3 nucleotides are TGTGCCAGCAGCTTAAGCAGCCTCAGCACTAGCTACAATGAGCAGTTCTTC.

CDR3 sequence (DNA): TGTGCCAGCACCCAAGGTGGGGGTGGCACTGAAGCTTTCTTT. It translates to CASTQGGGGTEAFF. The chain couples TRBV12-3 or TRBV12-4 to TRBJ1-1; maybe TRBD1 (5 bases). Trimming pared 7 bases from V and 4 bases from J, leaving 16 bases between. The CDR3 runs to 14 residues.